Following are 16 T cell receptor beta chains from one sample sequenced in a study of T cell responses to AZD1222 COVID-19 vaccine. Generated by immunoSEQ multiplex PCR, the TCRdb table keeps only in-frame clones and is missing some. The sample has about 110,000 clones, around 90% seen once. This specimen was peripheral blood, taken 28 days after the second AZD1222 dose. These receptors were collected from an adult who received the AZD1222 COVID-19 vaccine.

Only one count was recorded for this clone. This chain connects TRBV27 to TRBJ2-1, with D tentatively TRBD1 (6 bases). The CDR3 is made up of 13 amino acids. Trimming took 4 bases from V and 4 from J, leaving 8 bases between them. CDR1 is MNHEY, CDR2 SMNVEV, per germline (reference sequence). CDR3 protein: CASSSTGYNEQFF. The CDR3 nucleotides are TGTGCCAGCAGTTCGACAGGTTACAATGAGCAGTTCTTC.

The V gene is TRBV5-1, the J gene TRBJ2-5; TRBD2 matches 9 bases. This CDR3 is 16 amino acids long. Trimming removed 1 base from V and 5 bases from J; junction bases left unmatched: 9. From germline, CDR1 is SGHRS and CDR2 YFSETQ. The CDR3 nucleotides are TGCGCCAGCAGCTTGTCAGGGACTAGCTACGTGGAGACCCAGTACTTC. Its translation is CASSLSGTSYVETQYF.

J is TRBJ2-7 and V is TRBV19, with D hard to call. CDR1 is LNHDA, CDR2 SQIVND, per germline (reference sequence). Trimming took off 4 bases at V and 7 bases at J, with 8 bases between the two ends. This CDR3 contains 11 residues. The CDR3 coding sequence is TGTGCCAGTAGTAGCATGGGGGAGCAGTACTTC. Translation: CASSSMGEQYF.

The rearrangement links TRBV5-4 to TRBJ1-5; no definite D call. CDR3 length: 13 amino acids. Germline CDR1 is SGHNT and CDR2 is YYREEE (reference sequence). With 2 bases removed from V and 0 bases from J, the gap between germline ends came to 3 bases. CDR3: CASSFNSNQPQHF. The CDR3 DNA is TGTGCCAGCAGCTTTAATAGCAATCAGCCCCAGCATTTT. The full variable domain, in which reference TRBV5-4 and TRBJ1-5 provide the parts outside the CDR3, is ETGVTQSPTHLIKTRGQQVTLRCSSQSGHNTVSWYQQALGQGPQFIFQYYREEENGRGNFPPRFSGLQFPNYSSELNVNALELDDSALYLCASSFNSNQPQHFGDGTRLSIL.

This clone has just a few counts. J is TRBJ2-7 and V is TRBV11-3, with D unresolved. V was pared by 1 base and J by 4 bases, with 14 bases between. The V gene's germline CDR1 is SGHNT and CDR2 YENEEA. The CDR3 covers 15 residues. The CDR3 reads CASSLVSSSAYEQYF. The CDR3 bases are TGTGCCAGCAGCTTAGTATCCTCGTCAGCATACGAGCAGTACTTC.

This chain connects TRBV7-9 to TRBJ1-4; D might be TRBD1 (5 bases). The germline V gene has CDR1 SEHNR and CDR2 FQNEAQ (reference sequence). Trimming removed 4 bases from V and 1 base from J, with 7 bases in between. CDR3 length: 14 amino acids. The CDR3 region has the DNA TGTGCCAGCAGCTCGGGGGGAACTAATGAAAAACTGTTTTTT. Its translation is CASSSGGTNEKLFF.

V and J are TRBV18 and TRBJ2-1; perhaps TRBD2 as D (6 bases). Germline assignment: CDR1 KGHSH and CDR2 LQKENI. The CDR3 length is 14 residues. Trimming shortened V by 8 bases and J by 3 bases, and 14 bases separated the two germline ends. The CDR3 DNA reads TGTGCCAGCGGGGGACTCCCGGGCTACAATGAGCAGTTCTTC. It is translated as CASGGLPGYNEQFF.

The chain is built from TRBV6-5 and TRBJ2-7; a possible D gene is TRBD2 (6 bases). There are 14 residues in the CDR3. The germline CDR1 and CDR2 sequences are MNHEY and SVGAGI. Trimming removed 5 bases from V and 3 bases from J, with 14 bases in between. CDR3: CASSRGTANYEQYF. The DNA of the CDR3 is TGTGCCAGCAGTCGGGGGACGGCGAACTACGAGCAGTACTTC.

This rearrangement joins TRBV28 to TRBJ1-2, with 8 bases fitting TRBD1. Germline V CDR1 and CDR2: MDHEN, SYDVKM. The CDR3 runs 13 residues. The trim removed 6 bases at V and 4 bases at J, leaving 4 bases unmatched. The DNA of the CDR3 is TGTGCCAGCAGCCAGGGGGCAACCTATGGCTACACCTTC. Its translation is CASSQGATYGYTF.

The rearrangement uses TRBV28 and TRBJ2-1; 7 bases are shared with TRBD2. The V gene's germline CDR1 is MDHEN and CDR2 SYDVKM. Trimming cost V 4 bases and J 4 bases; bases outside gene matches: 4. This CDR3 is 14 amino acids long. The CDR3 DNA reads TGTGCCAGCAGTTCTAGCGGAGCATACAATGAGCAGTTCTTC. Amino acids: CASSSSGAYNEQFF. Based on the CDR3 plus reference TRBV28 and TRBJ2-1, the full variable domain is DVKVTQSSRYLVKRTGEKVFLECVQDMDHENMFWYRQDPGLGLRLIYFSYDVKMKEKGDIPEGYSVSREKKERFSLILESASTNQTSMYLCASSSSGAYNEQFFGPGTRLTVL.

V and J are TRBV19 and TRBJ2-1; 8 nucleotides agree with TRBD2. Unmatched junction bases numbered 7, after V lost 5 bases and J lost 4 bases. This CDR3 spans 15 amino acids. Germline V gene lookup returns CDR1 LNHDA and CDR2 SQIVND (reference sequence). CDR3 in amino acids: CASSRSSGVYNEQFF. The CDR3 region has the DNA TGTGCCAGTAGTCGAAGTAGCGGGGTGTACAATGAGCAGTTCTTC.

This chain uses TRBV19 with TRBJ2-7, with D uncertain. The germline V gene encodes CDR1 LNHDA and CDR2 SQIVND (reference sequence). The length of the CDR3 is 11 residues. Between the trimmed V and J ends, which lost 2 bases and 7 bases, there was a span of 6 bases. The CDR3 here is CASSILREQYF. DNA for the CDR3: TGTGCCAGTAGTATATTACGGGAGCAGTACTTC. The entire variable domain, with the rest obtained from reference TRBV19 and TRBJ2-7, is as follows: DGGITQSPKYLFRKEGQNVTLSCEQNLNHDAMYWYRQDPGQGLRLIYYSQIVNDFQKGDIAEGYSVSREKKESFPLTVTSAQKNPTAFYLCASSILREQYFGPGTRLTVT.

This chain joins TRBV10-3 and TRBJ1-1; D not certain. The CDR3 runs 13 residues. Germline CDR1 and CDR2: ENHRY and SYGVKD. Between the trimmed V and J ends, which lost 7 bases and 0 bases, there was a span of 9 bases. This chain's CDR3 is CAITLGMNTEAFF. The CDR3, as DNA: TGTGCCATCACTTTAGGGATGAACACTGAAGCTTTCTTT.

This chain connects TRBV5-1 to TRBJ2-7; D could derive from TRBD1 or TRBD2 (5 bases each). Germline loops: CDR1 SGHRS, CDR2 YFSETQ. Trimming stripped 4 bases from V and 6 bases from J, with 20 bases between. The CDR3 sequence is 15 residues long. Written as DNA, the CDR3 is TGCGCCAGCAGCCTTCGACCAGGGACCCTAGGCGAGCAGTACTTC. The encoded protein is CASSLRPGTLGEQYF.

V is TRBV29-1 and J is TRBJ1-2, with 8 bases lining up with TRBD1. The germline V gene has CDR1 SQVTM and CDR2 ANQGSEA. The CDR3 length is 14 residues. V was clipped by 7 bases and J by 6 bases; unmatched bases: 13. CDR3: CSAGSETGENGYTF. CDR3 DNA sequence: TGCAGCGCCGGTTCTGAGACAGGGGAAAATGGCTACACCTTC.

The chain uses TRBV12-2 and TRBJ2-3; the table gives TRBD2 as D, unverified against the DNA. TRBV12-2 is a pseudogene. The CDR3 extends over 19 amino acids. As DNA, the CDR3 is TGTGCAAGTCGCTTAGATGTTTGGGGGAGCGGGAGGCCCGCAGATACGCAGTATTTT. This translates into CASRLDVWGSGRPADTQYF.